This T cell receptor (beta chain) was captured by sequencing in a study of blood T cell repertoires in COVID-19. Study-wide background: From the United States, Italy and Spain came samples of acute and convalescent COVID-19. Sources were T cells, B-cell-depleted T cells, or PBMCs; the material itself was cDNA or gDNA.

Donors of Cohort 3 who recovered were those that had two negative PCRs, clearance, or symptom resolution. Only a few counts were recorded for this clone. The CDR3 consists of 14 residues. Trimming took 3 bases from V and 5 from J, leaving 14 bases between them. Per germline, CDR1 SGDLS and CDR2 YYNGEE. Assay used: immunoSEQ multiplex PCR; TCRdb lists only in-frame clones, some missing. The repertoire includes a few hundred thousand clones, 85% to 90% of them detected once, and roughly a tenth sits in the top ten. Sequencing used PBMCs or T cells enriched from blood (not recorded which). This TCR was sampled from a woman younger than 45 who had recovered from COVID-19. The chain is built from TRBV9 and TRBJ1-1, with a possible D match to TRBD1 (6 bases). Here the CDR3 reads CASSARTQGTEAFF. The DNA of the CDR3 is TGTGCCAGCAGCGCTAGAACTCAGGGGACTGAAGCTTTCTTT. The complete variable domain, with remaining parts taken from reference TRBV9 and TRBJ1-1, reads DSGVTQTPKHLITATGQRVTLRCSPRSGDLSVYWYQQSLDQGLQFLIQYYNGEERAKGNILERFSAQQFPDLHSELNLSSLELGDSALYFCASSARTQGTEAFFGQGTRLTVV.